Reported below is one TCR beta chain. What it binds is not known. PCR involved 60 Vbeta and 13 Jbeta primers. Libraries were prepared by immunoSEQ multiplex PCR; TCRdb keeps only in-frame clonotypes and omits some of them. The repertoire consists of tens of thousands of clones, with approximately 78% occurring once and the leading ten covering less than 4.5%. The sample belongs to a study of cytomegalovirus exposure and HLA in healthy donors. Study results and limitations: The authors assumed roughly uniform sequencing depth across donors for presence/absence analyses. Per published reports, the classifier diagnosed cytomegalovirus status with high specificity and sensitivity.

V was pared by 4 bases and J by 5 bases, with 1 base of the junction left unmatched. Germline CDR1 and CDR2: SGHTA and FQGTGA. This CDR3 spans 15 amino acids. The chain employs TRBV7-3 and TRBJ2-1; 14 bases agree with TRBD2. The sample comprised PBMCs. The sequence was collected from a man aged 40-49 years in good health and CMV-seronegative. CDR3 in amino acids: CASSSTSGRDNEQFF. Here the CDR3 DNA reads TGTGCCAGCAGCTCGACTAGCGGGAGGGACAATGAGCAGTTCTTC. Complete variable domain (other parts from reference TRBV7-3 and TRBJ2-1): GAGVSQTPSNKVTEKGKYVELRCDPISGHTALYWYRQSLGQGPEFLIYFQGTGAADDSGLPNDRFFAVRPEGSVSTLKIQRTERGDSAVYLCASSSTSGRDNEQFFGPGTRLTVL.